Each of the 22 T cell receptor beta chains below was sequenced from the same sample in a study of blood T cells in healthy people across ages (dated by TCRdb to 2014 to 2015). Libraries were built with 5' RACE. Sequencing used an Illumina HiSeq 2500. A second PCR of roughly 7 to 11 cycles was run with a J-beta primer mix and a sample-barcoded 5' primer. The raw public reads went through TCRdb reprocessing: fastp at Q25, MiXCR clone calling, in-frame beta chains kept. Rows are combined by CDR3 protein, so each entry shows the most common genes and DNA. The sample yields approximately 780,000 distinct CDR3 sequences; roughly 24% were counted once. The top ten constitute 3% of the sample. The sample was also linked to a second study, of T cells of mothers and their children.

Sequencing was carried out using blood. These receptors were taken from a boy aged 5-17 years in good health.

V gene TRBV20-1 combines with J gene TRBJ2-5, with 9 bases matching TRBD2. The J call may be mistaken, given a closer DNA end match to TRBJ2-7. CDR3 length: 14 amino acids. The germline CDR1 and CDR2 sequences are DFQATT and SNEGSKA (reference sequence). CDR3 residues: CSARGSGGRYEQYF. CDR3 in DNA: TGCAGTGCTAGGGGAAGCGGGGGGAGGTACGAGCAGTACTTC.

This clonotype was picked up a small number of times. V gene TRBV20-1 combines with J gene TRBJ2-5; D may correspond to TRBD1 or TRBD2 (6 bases each). The CDR3 is 14 residues long. The germline gives CDR1 DFQATT, CDR2 SNEGSKA (reference sequence). The ends were cut back, 3 bases at V and 4 bases at J, with 15 bases in the middle. CDR3 amino acids: CSASALGGGETQYF. In DNA, the CDR3 is TGCAGTGCTAGTGCCCTGGGGGGCGGAGAGACCCAGTACTTC.

The chain links TRBV27 to TRBJ2-5; 12 bases agree with TRBD2. With the DNA end fitting TRBJ2-7 better, the J assignment may be wrong. This CDR3 contains 16 residues. Germline CDR1 MNHEY, CDR2 SMNVEV (reference sequence). The CDR3 region is CASSPTLAGGRYEQYF. The CDR3, as DNA: TGTGCCAGCAGTCCGACACTAGCGGGGGGCCGCTACGAGCAGTACTTC.

The chain employs TRBV27 and TRBJ2-7, with D unresolved. Germline assignment: CDR1 MNHEY and CDR2 SMNVEV (reference sequence). Trimming removed 6 bases from V and 3 bases from J, with 12 bases in between. The CDR3 has 13 amino acids. CDR3 in amino acids: CASSLTEIYEQYF. The CDR3 DNA sequence: TGTGCCAGCAGCCTCACCGAGATCTACGAGCAGTACTTC.

This clonotype has a handful of counts. The chain links TRBV9 to TRBJ1-4; possible D gene TRBD1, 5 bases. The CDR3 has 15 residues. Trimming shortened V by 4 bases and J by 3 bases, and 13 bases separated the two germline ends. Per the germline V gene, CDR1 is SGDLS and CDR2 is YYNGEE. CDR3 sequence (DNA): TGTGCCAGCAGCATCCGGGGGTCGGCTAATGAAAAACTGTTTTTT. Encoded protein: CASSIRGSANEKLFF.

This chain connects TRBV5-1 to TRBJ2-5; D is undetermined. The CDR3 extends over 13 amino acids. With 4 bases removed from V and 7 bases from J, the gap between germline ends came to 14 bases. Germline V lookup: CDR1 SGHRS, CDR2 YFSETQ. The DNA for the CDR3 is TGCGCCAGCAGCCCCGGGCCTGGCGGGACCCAGTACTTC. Amino acids: CASSPGPGGTQYF.

This clonotype was observed a handful of times. This chain connects TRBV7-9 to TRBJ2-1; TRBD1 aligns across 11 bases. There are 15 residues in the CDR3. The V and J ends lost 5 bases and 10 bases, in that order; junction bases with no gene match: 10. Germline V gene lookup returns CDR1 SEHNR and CDR2 FQNEAQ (reference sequence). Written as DNA, the CDR3 is TGTGCCAGCAGCCGCGCAGGACAGGGGGCTTGGGAGCAGTTCTTC. This gives the protein CASSRAGQGAWEQFF. The full variable domain, its missing parts supplied by reference TRBV7-9 and TRBJ2-1, is DTGVSQNPRHKITKRGQNVTFRCDPISEHNRLYWYRQTLGQGPEFLTYFQNEAQLEKSRLLSDRFSAERPKGSFSTLEIQRTEQGDSAMYLCASSRAGQGAWEQFFGPGTRLTVL.

In this sample, this clonotype turned up a few times. This chain uses TRBV9 with TRBJ1-2, with a possible D match to TRBD1 (5 bases). Germline CDR1 reads SGDLS; CDR2 reads YYNGEE. The V and J ends lost 4 bases and 5 bases respectively, with 15 bases between them. This CDR3 region has 14 residues. The CDR3 sequence is CASSLQSGAYGYTF. CDR3 nucleotide sequence: TGTGCCAGCAGCCTCCAGTCCGGGGCGTATGGCTACACCTTC.

The J gene is TRBJ2-3, the V gene TRBV3-1, with D unclear. The CDR3 contains 14 residues. In germline, CDR1 is LGHDT, CDR2 YNNKEL (reference sequence). With 0 bases removed from V and 3 bases from J, the gap between germline ends came to 7 bases. DNA of the CDR3: TGTGCCAGCAGCCAAGATTTTAGTACAGATACGCAGTATTTT. Translated, it gives CASSQDFSTDTQYF.

This clonotype was detected a few times. The chain links TRBV5-6 to TRBJ2-7; a weak D match, TRBD2 (6 bases). Germline V gene sequence: CDR1 SGHDT, CDR2 YYEEEE. V lost 2 bases, J lost 0 bases, and 9 bases lay in between. This CDR3 region has 14 residues. CDR3 coding DNA: TGTGCCAGCAGCTTTATGGGGGGCTCCTACGAGCAGTACTTC. Translation gives CASSFMGGSYEQYF.

This rearrangement joins TRBV18 to TRBJ2-7, with 8 positions matching TRBD1. The CDR3 is made up of 14 amino acids. From germline, CDR1 is KGHSH and CDR2 LQKENI. V shed 3 bases and J 5 bases; nucleotides not matched to a gene: 6. CDR3 sequence: CASSPAPGGNEQYF. DNA for the CDR3: TGTGCCAGCTCACCGGCTCCAGGGGGCAACGAGCAGTACTTC.

The chain links TRBV6-6 to TRBJ2-5; D might be TRBD1 or TRBD2, each matching 5 bases. Trimming left V 2 bases short and J 3 bases short, with 13 bases between. The germline gives CDR1 MNHNY, CDR2 SVGAGI (reference sequence). CDR3 size: 15 residues. The CDR3 reads CASSYGGQGKETQYF. The CDR3, as DNA: TGTGCCAGCAGTTACGGGGGTCAGGGAAAAGAGACCCAGTACTTC.

In regard to this clonotype: Germline is not matched at one junction end, which may reflect a read error. The chain couples TRBV27 to TRBJ1-2, with 7 bases identical to TRBD1. The germline CDR1 and CDR2 sequences are MNHEY and SMNVEV (reference sequence). The CDR3 spans 14 residues. The CDR3 DNA is TGTGCCAGCAGTACCACAGGGGTCAACTATGGCTCCACCTTC. As protein: CASSTTGVNYGSTF.

This clonotype has a handful of counts. The V gene is TRBV5-1, the J gene TRBJ2-1; D not certain. The DNA end favors TRBJ2-7, so the J call may be wrong. There are 15 residues in the CDR3. Germline lookup yields CDR1 SGHRS and CDR2 YFSETQ. As DNA, the CDR3 is TGCGCCAGCAGCCCCGGACGCCTGATAACCTACGAGCAGTACTTC. This sequence encodes CASSPGRLITYEQYF.

This chain uses TRBV7-2 with TRBJ2-4; perhaps TRBD1 as D (5 bases). V gave up 4 bases and J gave up 4 bases, with 14 bases separating them. This CDR3 contains 15 residues. The V gene's germline CDR1 is SGHTA and CDR2 FQGNSA. CDR3 protein: CASSSGSGKKNIQYF. Written as DNA, the CDR3 is TGTGCCAGCAGCTCCGGGTCAGGGAAAAAAAACATTCAGTACTTC.

The V gene is TRBV12-3 or TRBV12-4, the J gene TRBJ2-7; TRBD1 aligns across 8 bases. V lost 4 bases, J lost 0 bases, and 11 bases stayed unmatched. This CDR3 is 17 amino acids long. The CDR3 here is CASSYRRTGSSSYEQYF. CDR3 sequence (DNA): TGTGCCAGCAGTTATAGGAGGACAGGGTCAAGCTCCTACGAGCAGTACTTC.

The chain employs TRBV4-2 and TRBJ1-4; D gene ambiguous. V lost 8 bases, J lost 7 bases, and 17 bases lay in between. CDR1 and CDR2 (germline): LGHNA, YNFKEQ. The CDR3 covers 14 residues. CDR3 amino acids: CASSRLPEGEKLFF. In nucleotides, the CDR3 is TGTGCCAGCTCCCGGCTCCCCGAGGGTGAAAAACTGTTTTTT.

This clonotype was recorded many times. This chain uses TRBV5-1 with TRBJ2-3; D possibly uses TRBD1 or TRBD2 (5 bases each). Trimming pared 0 bases from V and 4 bases from J, leaving 21 bases between. This CDR3 is 18 amino acids long. CDR1 SGHRS and CDR2 YFSETQ come from the germline V gene. CDR3 DNA: TGCGCCAGCAGCTTGGGATCGACGGGACGAAGGATATCAGATACGCAGTATTTT. It yields the protein CASSLGSTGRRISDTQYF. Full variable domain (missing parts from reference TRBV5-1 and TRBJ2-3): KAGVTQTPRYLIKTRGQQVTLSCSPISGHRSVSWYQQTPGQGLQFLFEYFSETQRNKGNFPGRFSGRQFSNSRSEMNVSTLELGDSALYLCASSLGSTGRRISDTQYFGPGTRLTVL.

This clonotype was seen more than once but under ten times. CDR3 in amino acids: CASSLRLASYEQYF. The CDR3 DNA sequence: TGTGCCAGCAGTTTACGATTAGCTTCCTACGAGCAGTACTTC. The chain combines TRBV12-3 or TRBV12-4 with TRBJ2-5; D unclear. The DNA matches TRBJ2-7 better at its end, which makes the J call doubtful. The CDR3 runs 14 residues.

This clonotype showed up just a few times. The chain has TRBV18 and TRBJ2-3, with 10 bases that match TRBD1. Germline V gives CDR1 KGHSH, CDR2 LQKENI. Trimming cost V 8 bases and J 5 bases; bases outside gene matches: 7. The CDR3 has 14 residues. The CDR3 DNA reads TGTGCCAGCGCCCGGGACAGGGGCGGAGATACGCAGTATTTT. Translation: CASARDRGGDTQYF.

J is TRBJ1-2 and V is TRBV6-5; D perhaps matches TRBD1 (6 bases). Trimming removed 4 bases from V and 8 bases from J, with 14 bases in between. The CDR3 totals 13 residues. Germline V gene sequence: CDR1 MNHEY, CDR2 SVGAGI. CDR3 sequence (DNA): TGTGCCAGCAGTTCACAGGGATTAGGAGGCTACACCTTC. It is translated as CASSSQGLGGYTF.

The rearrangement joins TRBV27 to TRBJ1-1; D possibly corresponds to TRBD1 (5 bases). V gave up 6 bases and J gave up 5 bases, with 13 bases separating them. Looked up from germline, CDR1 is MNHEY and CDR2 is SMNVEV (reference sequence). CDR3 length: 13 amino acids. This CDR3 is CASSPGSVTEAFF. In DNA, the CDR3 is TGTGCCAGCAGCCCAGGGTCAGTGACTGAAGCTTTCTTT.